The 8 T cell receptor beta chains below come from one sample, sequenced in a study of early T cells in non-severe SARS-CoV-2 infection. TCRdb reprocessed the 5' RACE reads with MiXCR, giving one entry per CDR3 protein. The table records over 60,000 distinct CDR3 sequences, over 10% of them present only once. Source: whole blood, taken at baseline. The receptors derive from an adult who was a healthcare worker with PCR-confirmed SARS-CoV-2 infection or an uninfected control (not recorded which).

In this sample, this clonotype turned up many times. CDR3 in amino acids: CASSQDHKEQYF. The CDR3 DNA sequence: TGCGCCAGCAGCCAAGATCATAAGGAGCAGTACTTC. The chain carries TRBV4-3 and TRBJ2-7; D is uncertain. Trimming removed 0 bases from V and 7 bases from J, with 7 bases in between. This CDR3 has 12 amino acids. In germline, CDR1 is LGHNA, CDR2 YSLEER.

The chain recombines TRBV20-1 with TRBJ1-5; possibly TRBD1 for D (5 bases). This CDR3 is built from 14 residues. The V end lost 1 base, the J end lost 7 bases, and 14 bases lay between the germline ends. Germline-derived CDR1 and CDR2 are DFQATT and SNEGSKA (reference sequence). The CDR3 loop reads CSARGTRGDQPQHF. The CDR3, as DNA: TGCAGTGCTAGAGGGACGCGGGGCGACCAGCCCCAGCATTTT.

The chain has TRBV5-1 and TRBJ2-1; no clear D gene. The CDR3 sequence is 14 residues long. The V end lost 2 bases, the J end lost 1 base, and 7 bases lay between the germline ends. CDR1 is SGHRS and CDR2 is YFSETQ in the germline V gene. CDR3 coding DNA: TGCGCCAGCAGCTTTGACGGGTCCTACAATGAGCAGTTCTTC. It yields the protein CASSFDGSYNEQFF.

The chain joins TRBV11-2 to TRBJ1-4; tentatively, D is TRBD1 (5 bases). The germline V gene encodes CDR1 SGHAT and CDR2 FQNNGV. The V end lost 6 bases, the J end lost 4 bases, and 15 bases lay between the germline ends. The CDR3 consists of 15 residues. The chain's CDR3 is CASSFEWGFNEKLFF. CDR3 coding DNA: TGTGCCAGCAGTTTCGAGTGGGGGTTTAATGAAAAACTGTTTTTT.

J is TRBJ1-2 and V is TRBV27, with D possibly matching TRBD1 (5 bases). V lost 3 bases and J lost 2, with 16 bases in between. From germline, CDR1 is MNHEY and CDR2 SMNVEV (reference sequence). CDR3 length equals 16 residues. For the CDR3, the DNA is TGTGCCAGCAGTTTCATTAGGCAGGGAAGCAACTATGGCTACACCTTC. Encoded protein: CASSFIRQGSNYGYTF.

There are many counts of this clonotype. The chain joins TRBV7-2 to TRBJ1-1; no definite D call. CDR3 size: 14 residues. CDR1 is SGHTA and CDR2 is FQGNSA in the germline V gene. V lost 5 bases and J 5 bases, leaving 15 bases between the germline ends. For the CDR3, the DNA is TGTGCCAGCAGCCATGGCGGGGTTCGGACTGAAGCTTTCTTT. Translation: CASSHGGVRTEAFF.

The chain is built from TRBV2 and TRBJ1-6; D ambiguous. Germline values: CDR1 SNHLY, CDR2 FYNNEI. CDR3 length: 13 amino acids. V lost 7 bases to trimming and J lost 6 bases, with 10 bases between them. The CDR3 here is CASTPAINSPLHF. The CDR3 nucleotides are TGTGCCAGCACCCCCGCTATTAATTCACCCCTCCACTTT.

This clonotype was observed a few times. The CDR3 spells CASDSGINEQFF. In DNA, the CDR3 is TGTGCCAGCGATAGCGGAATCAATGAGCAGTTCTTC. This chain uses TRBV6-1 with TRBJ2-1; tentative D call: TRBD2 (6 bases). Germline V gives CDR1 MNHNS, CDR2 SASEGT. The CDR3 loop spans 12 amino acids. V lost 8 bases and J 6 bases, leaving 11 bases between the germline ends.